This T cell receptor (beta chain) was sequenced during a study of T cells in Graves' hyperthyroidism and ophthalmopathy. The overall study: The authors collected peripheral blood at initial diagnosis, before any treatment.

RNA transcripts yielded amplified TCR beta CDR3 regions. TCR CDR3 underwent first-round RT-PCR with the HTBI primer set. TCRdb independently ran MiXCR on the multiplex PCR reads; one entry per CDR3 protein. The sample has about half a million distinct CDR3 sequences, around 15% seen once; the top ten hold approximately 30%. The cohort's ophthalmopathy patients, a group with duration under 3 months, had a Clinical Activity Score of at least 3 and a NOSPECS grade of at least 4. Investigators excluded patients with uncontrolled infection, other autoimmune disease, pregnancy or lactation. Diagnosis rested on symptoms, serum thyroxine and TRAb, thyroid ultrasound, and orbital computed tomography. Trimming left V 4 bases short and J 7 bases short, with 14 bases between. The CDR3 length is 12 residues. Germline assignment: CDR1 SQVTM and CDR2 ANQGSEA.

This chain uses TRBV29-1 with TRBJ2-7; D perhaps matches TRBD2 (5 bases). Specimen: blood. The TCR originated in a woman in her twenties or thirties with Graves' ophthalmopathy. CDR3 nucleotide sequence: TGCAGCGTTGGGCTAGCATCGAGGGAGCAGTACTTC. Translation: CSVGLASREQYF.